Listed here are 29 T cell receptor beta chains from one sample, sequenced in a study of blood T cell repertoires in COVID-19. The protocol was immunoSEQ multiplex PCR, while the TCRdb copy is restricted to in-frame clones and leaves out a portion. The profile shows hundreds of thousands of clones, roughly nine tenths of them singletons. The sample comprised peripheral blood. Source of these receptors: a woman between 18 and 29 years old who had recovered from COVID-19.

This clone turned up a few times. Here the CDR3 DNA reads TGTGCCAGCATGGCCTTCCCGTGGGCTAATCAGCCCCAGCATTTT. Its protein product is CASMAFPWANQPQHF. This chain joins TRBV27 and TRBJ1-5; D is undetermined. The CDR3 has 15 amino acids. Deletions cut 7 bases from V and 4 bases from J, with 17 bases between. Germline V lookup: CDR1 MNHEY, CDR2 SMNVEV (reference sequence).

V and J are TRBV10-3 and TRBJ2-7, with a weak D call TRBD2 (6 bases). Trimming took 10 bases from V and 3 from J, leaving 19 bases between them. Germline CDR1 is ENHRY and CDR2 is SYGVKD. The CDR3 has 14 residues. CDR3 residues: CASLEGPTYYEQYF. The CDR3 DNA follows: TGTGCCAGCTTGGAGGGACCAACCTACTACGAGCAGTACTTC.

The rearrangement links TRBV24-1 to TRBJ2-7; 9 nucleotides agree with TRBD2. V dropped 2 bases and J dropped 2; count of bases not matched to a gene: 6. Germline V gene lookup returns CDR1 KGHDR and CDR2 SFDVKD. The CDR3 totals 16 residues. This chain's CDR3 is CATSDSLSGSPYEQYF. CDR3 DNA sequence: TGTGCCACCAGTGATTCCCTTAGCGGGAGCCCCTACGAGCAGTACTTC.

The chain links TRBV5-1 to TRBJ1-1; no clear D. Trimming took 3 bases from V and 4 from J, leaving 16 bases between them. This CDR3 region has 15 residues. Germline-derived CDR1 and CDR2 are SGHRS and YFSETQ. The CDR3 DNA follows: TGCGCCAGCAGCTCCACGACTACTCCCGGCACTGAAGCTTTCTTT. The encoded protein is CASSSTTTPGTEAFF.

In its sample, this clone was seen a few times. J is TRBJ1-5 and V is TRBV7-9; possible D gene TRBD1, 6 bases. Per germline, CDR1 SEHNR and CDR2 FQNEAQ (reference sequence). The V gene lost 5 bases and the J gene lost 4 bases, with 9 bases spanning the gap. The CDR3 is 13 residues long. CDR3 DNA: TGTGCCAGCAGCGGGGGCGTGAATCAGCCCCAGCATTTT. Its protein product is CASSGGVNQPQHF.

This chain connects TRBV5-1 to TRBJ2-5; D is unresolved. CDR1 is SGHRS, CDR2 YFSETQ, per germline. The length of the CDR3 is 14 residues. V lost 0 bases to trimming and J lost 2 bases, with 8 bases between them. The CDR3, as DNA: TGCGCCAGCAGCTTGGTGGCTTGGCAAGAGACCCAGTACTTC. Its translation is CASSLVAWQETQYF.

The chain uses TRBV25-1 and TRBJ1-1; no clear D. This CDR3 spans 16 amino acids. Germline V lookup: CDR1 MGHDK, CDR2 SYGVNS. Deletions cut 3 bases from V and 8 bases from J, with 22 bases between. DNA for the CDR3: TGTGCCAGCAGTGACCTAAGAGGGCAGGTGTCTAGCGAAGCTTTCTTT. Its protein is CASSDLRGQVSSEAFF.

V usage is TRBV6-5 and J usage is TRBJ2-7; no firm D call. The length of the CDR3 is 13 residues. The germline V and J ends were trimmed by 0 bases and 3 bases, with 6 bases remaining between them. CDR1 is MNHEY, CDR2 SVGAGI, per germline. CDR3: CASSYSVGYEQYF. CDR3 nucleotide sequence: TGTGCCAGCAGTTACTCTGTCGGCTACGAGCAGTACTTC.

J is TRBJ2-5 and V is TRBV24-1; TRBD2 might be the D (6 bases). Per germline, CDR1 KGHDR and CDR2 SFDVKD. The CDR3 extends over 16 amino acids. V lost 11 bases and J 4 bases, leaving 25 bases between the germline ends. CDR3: CAKPLGREPLSETQYF. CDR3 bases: TGTGCCAAACCGCTGGGACGGGAGCCACTCTCAGAGACCCAGTACTTC.

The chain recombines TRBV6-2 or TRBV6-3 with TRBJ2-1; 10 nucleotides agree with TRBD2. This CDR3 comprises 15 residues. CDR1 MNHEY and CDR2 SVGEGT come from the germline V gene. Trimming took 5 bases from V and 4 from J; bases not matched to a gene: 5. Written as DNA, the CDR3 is TGTGCCAGCAGTCCATGGACTAGCGGTTACAATGAGCAGTTCTTC. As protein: CASSPWTSGYNEQFF.

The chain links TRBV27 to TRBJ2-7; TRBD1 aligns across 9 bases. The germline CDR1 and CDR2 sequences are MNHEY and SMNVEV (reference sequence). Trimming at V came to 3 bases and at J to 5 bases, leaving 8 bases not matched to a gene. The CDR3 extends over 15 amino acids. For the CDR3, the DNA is TGTGCCAGCAGTTTCCTAGGGGACAGGGCTCACGAGCAGTACTTC. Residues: CASSFLGDRAHEQYF.

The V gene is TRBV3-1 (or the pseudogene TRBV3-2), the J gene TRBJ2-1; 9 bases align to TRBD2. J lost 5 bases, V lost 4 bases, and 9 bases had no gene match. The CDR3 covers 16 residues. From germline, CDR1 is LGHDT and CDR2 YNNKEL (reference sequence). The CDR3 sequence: CASSRAGTSRNNEQFF. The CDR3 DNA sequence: TGTGCCAGCAGCCGGGCGGGGACTAGCCGGAACAATGAGCAGTTCTTC.

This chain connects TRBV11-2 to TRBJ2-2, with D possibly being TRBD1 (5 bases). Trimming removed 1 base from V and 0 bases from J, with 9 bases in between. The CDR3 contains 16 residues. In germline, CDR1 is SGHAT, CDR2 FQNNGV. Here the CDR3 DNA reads TGTGCCAGCAGCTTAGGTAGGGGTCCGAACACCGGGGAGCTGTTTTTT. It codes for CASSLGRGPNTGELFF.

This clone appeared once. The CDR3 DNA follows: TGTGCCAGCAGTAGAGACAGGGTGCAAGATGGCTACACCTTC. Encoded protein: CASSRDRVQDGYTF. This chain links TRBV2 with TRBJ1-2; the match to TRBD1 covers 7 bases. The CDR3 covers 14 residues. After removal of 5 bases from V and 6 bases from J, the junction contained 9 bases not matched to a gene. CDR1 and CDR2 (germline): SNHLY, FYNNEI.

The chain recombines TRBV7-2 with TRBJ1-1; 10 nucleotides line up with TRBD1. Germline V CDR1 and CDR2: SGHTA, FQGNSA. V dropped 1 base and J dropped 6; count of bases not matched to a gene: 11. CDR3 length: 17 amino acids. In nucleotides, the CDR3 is TGTGCCAGCAGCTTAGATCCGGGGACAGGGGTGTCCTCTGAAGCTTTCTTT. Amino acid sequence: CASSLDPGTGVSSEAFF. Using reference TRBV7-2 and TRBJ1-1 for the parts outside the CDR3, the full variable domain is GAGVSQSPSNKVTEKGKDVELRCDPISGHTALYWYRQSLGQGLEFLIYFQGNSAPDKSGLPSDRFSAERTGGSVSTLTIQRTQQEDSAVYLCASSLDPGTGVSSEAFFGQGTRLTVV.

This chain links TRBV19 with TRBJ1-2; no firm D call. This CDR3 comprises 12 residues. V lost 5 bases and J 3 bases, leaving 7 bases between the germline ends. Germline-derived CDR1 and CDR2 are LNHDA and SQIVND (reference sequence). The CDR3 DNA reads TGTGCCAGTAGTCTCCGGGACTATGGCTACACCTTC. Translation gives CASSLRDYGYTF.

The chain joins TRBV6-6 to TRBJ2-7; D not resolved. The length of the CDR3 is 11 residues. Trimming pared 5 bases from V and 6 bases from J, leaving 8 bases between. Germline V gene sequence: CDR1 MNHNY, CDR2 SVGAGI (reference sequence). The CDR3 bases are TGTGCCAGCAGTAGCCACTCCGAGCAGTACTTC. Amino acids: CASSSHSEQYF.

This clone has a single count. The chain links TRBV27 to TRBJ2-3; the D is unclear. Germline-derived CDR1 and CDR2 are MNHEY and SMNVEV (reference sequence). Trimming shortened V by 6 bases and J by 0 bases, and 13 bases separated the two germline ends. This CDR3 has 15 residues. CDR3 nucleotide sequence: TGTGCCAGCAGAATTGGGCAACCCAGCACAGATACGCAGTATTTT. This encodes CASRIGQPSTDTQYF.

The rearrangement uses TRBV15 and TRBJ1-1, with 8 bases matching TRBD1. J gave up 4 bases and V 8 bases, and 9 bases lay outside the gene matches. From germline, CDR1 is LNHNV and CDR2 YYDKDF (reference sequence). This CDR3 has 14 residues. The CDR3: CATSTGQGSTEAFF. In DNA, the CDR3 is TGTGCCACCTCTACTGGACAGGGTAGCACTGAAGCTTTCTTT. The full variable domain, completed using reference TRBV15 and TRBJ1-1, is DAMVIQNPRYQVTQFGKPVTLSCSQTLNHNVMYWYQQKSSQAPKLLFHYYDKDFNNEADTPDNFQSRRPNTSFCFLDIRSPGLGDTAMYLCATSTGQGSTEAFFGQGTRLTVV.

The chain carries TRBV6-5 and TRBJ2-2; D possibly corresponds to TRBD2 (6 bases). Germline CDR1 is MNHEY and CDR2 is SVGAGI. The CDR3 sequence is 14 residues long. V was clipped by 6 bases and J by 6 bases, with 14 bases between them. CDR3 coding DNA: TGTGCCAGCAGAGACCTACTAGCCCCCGGGGAGCTGTTTTTT. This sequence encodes CASRDLLAPGELFF.

The DNA of the CDR3 is TGTGCCAGCAGCTTAGTTCCTGGGGGCACACGCAATGAGCAGTTCTTC. Translating gives CASSLVPGGTRNEQFF. V is TRBV11-2 and J is TRBJ2-1; D perhaps matches TRBD1 (6 bases). Germline assignment: CDR1 SGHAT and CDR2 FQNNGV. Deletions cut 1 base from V and 6 bases from J, with 16 bases between. This CDR3 is built from 16 residues.

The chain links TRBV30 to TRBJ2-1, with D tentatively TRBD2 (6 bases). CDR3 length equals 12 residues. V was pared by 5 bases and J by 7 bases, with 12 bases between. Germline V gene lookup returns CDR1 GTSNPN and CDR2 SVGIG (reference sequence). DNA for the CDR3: TGTGCCTGGGGCGGGACTTTGAATGAGCAGTTCTTC. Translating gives CAWGGTLNEQFF.

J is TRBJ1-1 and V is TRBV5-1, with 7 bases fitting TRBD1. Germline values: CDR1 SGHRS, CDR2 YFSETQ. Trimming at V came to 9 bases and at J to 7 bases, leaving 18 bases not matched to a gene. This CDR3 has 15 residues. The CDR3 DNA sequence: TGCGCCACCCTCGAGAACGCGGGACAGAACCTTGAAGCTTTCTTT. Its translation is CATLENAGQNLEAFF.

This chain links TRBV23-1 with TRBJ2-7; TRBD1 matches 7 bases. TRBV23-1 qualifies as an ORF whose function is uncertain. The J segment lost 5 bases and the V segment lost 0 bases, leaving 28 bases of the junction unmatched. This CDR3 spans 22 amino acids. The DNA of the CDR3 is TGCGCCAGCAGTCAATCGGTCAGGACAGGTCCTGTTGGGTATTTGGCGCGGGACGAGCAGTACTTC. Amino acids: CASSQSVRTGPVGYLARDEQYF.

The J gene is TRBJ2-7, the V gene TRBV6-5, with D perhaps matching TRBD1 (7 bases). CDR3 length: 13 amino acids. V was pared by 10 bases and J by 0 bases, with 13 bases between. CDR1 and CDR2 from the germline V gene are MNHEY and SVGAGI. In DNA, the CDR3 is TGTGCCACAGGGGGGTCGAGCTCCTACGAGCAGTACTTC. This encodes CATGGSSSYEQYF.

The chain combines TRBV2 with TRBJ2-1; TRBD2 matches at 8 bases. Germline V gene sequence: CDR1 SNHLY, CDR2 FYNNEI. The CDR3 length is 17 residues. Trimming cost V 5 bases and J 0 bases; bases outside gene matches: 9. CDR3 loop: CASSLFFSGNSYNEQFF. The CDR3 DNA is TGTGCCAGCAGTCTATTTTTTAGCGGGAACTCCTACAATGAGCAGTTCTTC.

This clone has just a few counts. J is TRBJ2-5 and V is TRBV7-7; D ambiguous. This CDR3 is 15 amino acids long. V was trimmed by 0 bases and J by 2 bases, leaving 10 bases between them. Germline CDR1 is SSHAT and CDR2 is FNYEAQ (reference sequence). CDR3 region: CASSLAAAAQETQYF. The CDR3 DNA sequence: TGTGCCAGCAGCTTAGCGGCGGCAGCGCAAGAGACCCAGTACTTC.

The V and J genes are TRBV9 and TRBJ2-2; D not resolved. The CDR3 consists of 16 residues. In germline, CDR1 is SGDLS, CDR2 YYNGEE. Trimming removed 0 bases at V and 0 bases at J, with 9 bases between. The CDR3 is CASSVVGLTNTGELFF. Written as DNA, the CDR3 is TGTGCCAGCAGCGTAGTTGGTCTAACGAACACCGGGGAGCTGTTTTTT.

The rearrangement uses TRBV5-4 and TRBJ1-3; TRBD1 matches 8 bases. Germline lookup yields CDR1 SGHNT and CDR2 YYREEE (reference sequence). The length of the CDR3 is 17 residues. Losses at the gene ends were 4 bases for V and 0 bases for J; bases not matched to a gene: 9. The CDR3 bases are TGTGCCAGCAGCCACACTCGGGACAGGATCTCTGGAAACACCATATATTTT. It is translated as CASSHTRDRISGNTIYF.